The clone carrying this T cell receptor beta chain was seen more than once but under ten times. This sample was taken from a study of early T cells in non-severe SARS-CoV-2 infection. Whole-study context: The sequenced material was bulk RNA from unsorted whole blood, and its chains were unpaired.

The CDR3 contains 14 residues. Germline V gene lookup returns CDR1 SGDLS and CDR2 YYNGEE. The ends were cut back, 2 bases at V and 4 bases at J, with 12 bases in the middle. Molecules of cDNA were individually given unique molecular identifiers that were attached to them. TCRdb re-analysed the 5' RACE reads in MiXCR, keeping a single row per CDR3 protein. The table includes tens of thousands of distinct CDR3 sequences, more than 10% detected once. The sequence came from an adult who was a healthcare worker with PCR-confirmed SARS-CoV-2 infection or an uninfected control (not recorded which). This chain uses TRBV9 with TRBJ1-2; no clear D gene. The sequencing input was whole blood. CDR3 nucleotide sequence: TGTGCCAGCAGCGTTTACAGCGGTTCCTATGGCTACACCTTC. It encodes CASSVYSGSYGYTF. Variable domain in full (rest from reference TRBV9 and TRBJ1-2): DSGVTQTPKHLITATGQRVTLRCSPRSGDLSVYWYQQSLDQGLQFLIQYYNGEERAKGNILERFSAQQFPDLHSELNLSSLELGDSALYFCASSVYSGSYGYTFGSGTRLTVV.